The present TCR beta chain was sequenced within a study of human T cells and chemical hapten exposure. About the study: The study lasted roughly 22 weeks, and patients were dosed weekly with diphenylcyclopropenone on the scalp throughout. The patient population, which was mostly female, had alopecia areata, totalis or universalis.

Time point defined: patch test 1, 2 weeks after DPC sensitization. Treatment given: therapeutic diphenylcyclopropenone sensitization with weekly scalp DPC. A remark on this clonotype: Its antigen is unidentified.

Trimming at V came to 4 bases and at J to 8 bases, leaving 8 bases not matched to a gene. This CDR3 is built from 16 residues. Germline CDR1 and CDR2: SNHLY and FYNNEI. TCRdb recomputed calls from the RACE reads with MiXCR, one row per CDR3 protein. The repertoire holds some 200,000 distinct CDR3 sequences, about 22% seen once, with 6% to 8% in the top ten. Study-level points and caveats: Patch test scores rose with PT1 expanded TCR counts, a positive correlation.

This material consisted of whole blood, taken in connection with sensitization to the hapten diphenylcyclopropenone (DPC). This chain connects TRBV2 to TRBJ2-3, with 14 positions matching TRBD2. This TCR was recovered from a woman aged 45-65 years with alopecia areata. Some clones in this sample may be carry-over from other donors' samples. CDR3 sequence reads: CASSAPGLAGAGTQYF. CDR3 nucleotides: TGTGCCAGCAGTGCACCGGGACTAGCGGGAGCTGGTACGCAGTATTTT.